Below, 13 T cell receptor beta chains from the same sample are listed, as sequenced in a study of blood T cell repertoires in COVID-19 (dated by TCRdb to between 2020 and 2021). The receptor library was made with the immunoSEQ multiplex PCR assay. Not all clones reach the TCRdb copy of this immuneACCESS table, which keeps in-frame sequences only. Checked studies attribute under half of the gap to unresolved V genes and leave the rest unexplained. Within this sample are approximately 65,000 clones, with around 80% of them counted one time only. Clones ranked in the top ten supply less than 4.5% of the sample. Sequenced sample: PBMCs or T cells enriched from blood (not recorded which). The receptors stem from a middle-aged woman with acute COVID-19.

The V and J genes are TRBV14 and TRBJ2-1; 7 nucleotides match TRBD2. This CDR3 is built from 16 residues. J gave up 2 bases and V 0 bases, and 4 bases lay outside the gene matches. Germline V gene lookup returns CDR1 SGHDN and CDR2 FVKESK. The CDR3 nucleotides read TGTGCCAGCAGCCAAGATGGAGGGAGGGCCTACAATGAGCAGTTCTTC. Translating gives CASSQDGGRAYNEQFF.

The chain has TRBV2 and TRBJ1-2, with 8 bases fitting TRBD1. The CDR3 covers 13 residues. Germline CDR1 and CDR2: SNHLY and FYNNEI. The V and J ends lost 7 bases and 4 bases, in that order; junction bases with no gene match: 5. DNA of the CDR3: TGTGCCAGCACCCCGGACAGGGTCTATGGCTACACCTTC. Translating it yields CASTPDRVYGYTF.

This clone counts as large. J is TRBJ1-5 and V is TRBV27, with TRBD1 identical over 10 bases. The CDR3 runs to 15 residues. CDR1 and CDR2 (germline): MNHEY, SMNVEV (reference sequence). With 6 bases clipped from V and 7 bases from J, the junction kept 9 bases outside the gene matches. The CDR3 loop reads CASSHGQGGGQPQHF. The CDR3 bases are TGTGCCAGCAGCCATGGACAGGGGGGAGGGCAGCCCCAGCATTTT.

DNA for the CDR3: TGTGCCAGCAGTATCCAAAGCGGGATCTCCTACGAGCAGTACTTC. Translated: CASSIQSGISYEQYF. The chain recombines TRBV27 with TRBJ2-7; 7 nucleotides align to TRBD2. Germline V gives CDR1 MNHEY, CDR2 SMNVEV (reference sequence). The J segment lost 0 bases and the V segment lost 5 bases, leaving 7 bases of the junction unmatched. The CDR3 has 15 residues.

The genes are TRBV4-1 and TRBJ1-1; TRBD1 matches at 7 bases. This CDR3 has 15 amino acids. Germline trimming cut 1 base from V and 5 bases from J; bases unmatched to any gene: 7. Germline V gene data show CDR1 as MGHRA and CDR2 as YSYEKL. The CDR3 nucleotides are TGCGCCAGCAGCCAAGGACAGGGTTTGAGAACTGAAGCTTTCTTT. It is translated as CASSQGQGLRTEAFF.

The chain combines TRBV9 with TRBJ1-1, with D perhaps matching TRBD1 (5 bases). Trimming left V 0 bases short and J 0 bases short, with 9 bases between. Germline CDR1 reads SGDLS; CDR2 reads YYNGEE. The CDR3 runs 15 residues. CDR3 in amino acids: CASSVGGVMNTEAFF. The CDR3 bases are TGTGCCAGCAGCGTAGGGGGGGTCATGAACACTGAAGCTTTCTTT.

The CDR3 nucleotides read TGCGCCAGCAGTGAGTTCAACGGACAGGGGGACACCGGGGAGCTGTTTTTT. It is translated as CASSEFNGQGDTGELFF. The V gene is TRBV10-1, the J gene TRBJ2-2, with 10 bases that match TRBD1. Unmatched junction bases numbered 5, after V lost 1 base and J lost 3 bases. CDR1 WNHNN and CDR2 SYGVQD come from the germline V gene (reference sequence). The CDR3 totals 17 residues.

The V gene is TRBV5-1, the J gene TRBJ2-3; 9 bases are a match to TRBD1. The V and J ends lost 0 bases and 3 bases, in that order; junction bases with no gene match: 5. Germline V gives CDR1 SGHRS, CDR2 YFSETQ. This CDR3 comprises 16 residues. The CDR3 DNA reads as TGCGCCAGCAGCTTGGTTCTGACAGGGGGGACAGATACGCAGTATTTT. This sequence encodes CASSLVLTGGTDTQYF.

The chain is built from TRBV9 and TRBJ1-5; a weak D match, TRBD1 (6 bases). The germline CDR1 and CDR2 sequences are SGDLS and YYNGEE. This CDR3 has 15 amino acids. Between the trimmed V and J ends, which lost 0 bases and 8 bases, there was a span of 15 bases. The DNA of the CDR3 is TGTGCCAGCAGCGTAGGAGGGACAAGGATGGAGCCCCAGCATTTT. It specifies CASSVGGTRMEPQHF.

The V and J genes are TRBV27 and TRBJ2-7; 11 bases match TRBD2. V shed 3 bases and J 2 bases; nucleotides not matched to a gene: 3. Germline V gene data show CDR1 as MNHEY and CDR2 as SMNVEV (reference sequence). This CDR3 has 15 residues. The chain's CDR3 is CASSFSGRGPYEQYF. In DNA, the CDR3 is TGTGCCAGCAGTTTTAGCGGGAGGGGTCCCTACGAGCAGTACTTC.

This chain links TRBV7-2 with TRBJ1-2, with 7 bases lining up with TRBD1. The V gene's germline CDR1 is SGHTA and CDR2 FQGNSA. The CDR3 has 13 residues. The junction had 4 bases not matched to a gene; V was cut back by 5 bases and J by 4 bases. Written as DNA, the CDR3 is TGTGCCAGCAGCCCGGACAGGATCTATGGCTACACCTTC. Translation gives CASSPDRIYGYTF.

This chain joins TRBV18 and TRBJ2-7; TRBD1 is a possible D gene (6 bases). Germline V gene data show CDR1 as KGHSH and CDR2 as LQKENI. The CDR3 consists of 12 residues. V lost 3 bases, J lost 3 bases, and 6 bases lay in between. CDR3 loop: CASSPDSYEQYF. The CDR3 DNA is TGTGCCAGCTCACCGGACAGCTACGAGCAGTACTTC.

For the CDR3, the DNA is TGTGCCTTTTCGGGTATCAATGAAAAACTGTTTTTT. Translated: CAFSGINEKLFF. The rearrangement joins TRBV30 to TRBJ1-4, with D uncertain. With 7 bases removed from V and 5 bases from J, the gap between germline ends came to 11 bases. The CDR3 is made up of 12 amino acids. Germline lookup yields CDR1 GTSNPN and CDR2 SVGIG (reference sequence).